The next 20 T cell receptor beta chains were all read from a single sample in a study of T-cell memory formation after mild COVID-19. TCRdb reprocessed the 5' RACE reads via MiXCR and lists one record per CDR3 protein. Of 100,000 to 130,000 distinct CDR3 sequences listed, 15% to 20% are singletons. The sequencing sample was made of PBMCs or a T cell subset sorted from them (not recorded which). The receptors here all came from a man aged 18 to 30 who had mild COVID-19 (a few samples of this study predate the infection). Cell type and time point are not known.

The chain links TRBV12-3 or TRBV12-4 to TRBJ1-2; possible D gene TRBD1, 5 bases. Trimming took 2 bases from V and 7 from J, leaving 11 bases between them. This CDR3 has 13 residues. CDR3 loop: CASSLWGRGGYTF. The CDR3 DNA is TGTGCCAGCAGTTTATGGGGGAGGGGTGGCTACACCTTC.

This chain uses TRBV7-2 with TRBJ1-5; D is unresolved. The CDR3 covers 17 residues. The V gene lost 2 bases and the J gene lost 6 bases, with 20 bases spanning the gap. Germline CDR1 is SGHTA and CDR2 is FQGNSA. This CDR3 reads CASSLIGAAGESQPQHF. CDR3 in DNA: TGTGCCAGCAGCTTAATCGGTGCGGCCGGGGAAAGTCAGCCCCAGCATTTT.

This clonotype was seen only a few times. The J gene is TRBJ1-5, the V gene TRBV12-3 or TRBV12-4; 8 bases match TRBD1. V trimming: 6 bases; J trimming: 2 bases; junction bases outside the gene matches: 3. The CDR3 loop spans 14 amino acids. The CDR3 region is CASSSGQGNQPQHF. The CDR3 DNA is TGTGCCAGCAGCTCGGGACAGGGCAATCAGCCCCAGCATTTT.

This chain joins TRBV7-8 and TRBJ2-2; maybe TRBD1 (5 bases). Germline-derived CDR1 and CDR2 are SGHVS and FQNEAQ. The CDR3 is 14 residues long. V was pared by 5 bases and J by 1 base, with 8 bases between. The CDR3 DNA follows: TGTGCCAGCAGCCATGGACAGAACACCGGGGAGCTGTTTTTT. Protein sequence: CASSHGQNTGELFF.

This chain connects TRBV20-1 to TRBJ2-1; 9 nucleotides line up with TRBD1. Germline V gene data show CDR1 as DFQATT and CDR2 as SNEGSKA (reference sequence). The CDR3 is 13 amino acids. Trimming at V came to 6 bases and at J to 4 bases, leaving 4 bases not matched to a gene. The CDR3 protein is CSAPGQGYNEQFF. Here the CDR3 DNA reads TGCAGTGCCCCGGGACAGGGTTACAATGAGCAGTTCTTC.

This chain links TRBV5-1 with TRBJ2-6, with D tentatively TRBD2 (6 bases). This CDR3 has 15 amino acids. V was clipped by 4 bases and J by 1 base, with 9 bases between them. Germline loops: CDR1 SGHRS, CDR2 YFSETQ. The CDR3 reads CASSVAVSGANVLTF. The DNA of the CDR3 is TGCGCCAGCAGCGTAGCGGTGTCTGGGGCCAACGTCCTGACTTTC.

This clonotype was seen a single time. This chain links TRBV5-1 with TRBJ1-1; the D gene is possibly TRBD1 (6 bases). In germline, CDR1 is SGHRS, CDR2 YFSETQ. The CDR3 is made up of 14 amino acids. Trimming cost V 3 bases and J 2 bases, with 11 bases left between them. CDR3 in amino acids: CASSSPGVNTEAFF. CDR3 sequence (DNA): TGCGCCAGCAGCTCCCCAGGGGTTAACACTGAAGCTTTCTTT.

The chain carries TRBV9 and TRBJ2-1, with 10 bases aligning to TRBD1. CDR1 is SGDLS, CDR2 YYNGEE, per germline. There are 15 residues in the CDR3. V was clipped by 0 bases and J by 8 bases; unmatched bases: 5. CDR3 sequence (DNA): TGTGCCAGCAGCGTAGTGGGACAGGGGTTCGATGAGCAGTTCTTC. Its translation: CASSVVGQGFDEQFF.

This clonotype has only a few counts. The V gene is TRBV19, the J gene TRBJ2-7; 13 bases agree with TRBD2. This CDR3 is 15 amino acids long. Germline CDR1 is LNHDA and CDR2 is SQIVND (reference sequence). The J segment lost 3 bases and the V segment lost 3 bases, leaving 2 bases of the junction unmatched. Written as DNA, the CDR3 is TGTGCCAGTAGTATGACTAGCGGGGGGTACTACGAGCAGTACTTC. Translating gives CASSMTSGGYYEQYF. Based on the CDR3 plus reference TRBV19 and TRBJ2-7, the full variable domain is DGGITQSPKYLFRKEGQNVTLSCEQNLNHDAMYWYRQDPGQGLRLIYYSQIVNDFQKGDIAEGYSVSREKKESFPLTVTSAQKNPTAFYLCASSMTSGGYYEQYFGPGTRLTVT.

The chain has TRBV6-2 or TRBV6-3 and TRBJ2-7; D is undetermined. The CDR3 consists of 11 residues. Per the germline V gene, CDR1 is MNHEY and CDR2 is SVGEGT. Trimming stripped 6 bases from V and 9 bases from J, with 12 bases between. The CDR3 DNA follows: TGTGCCAGCAGCGAGTCCCGGGTGCAGTACGTC. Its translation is CASSESRVQYV.

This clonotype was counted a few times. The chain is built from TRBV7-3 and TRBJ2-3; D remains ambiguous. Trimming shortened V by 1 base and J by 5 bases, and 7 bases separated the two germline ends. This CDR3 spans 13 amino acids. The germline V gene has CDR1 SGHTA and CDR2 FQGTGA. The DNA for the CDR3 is TGTGCCAGCAGCTTAAGCCCCAGAGATACGCAGTATTTT. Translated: CASSLSPRDTQYF. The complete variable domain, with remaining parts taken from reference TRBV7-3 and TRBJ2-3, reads GAGVSQTPSNKVTEKGKYVELRCDPISGHTALYWYRQSLGQGPEFLIYFQGTGAADDSGLPNDRFFAVRPEGSVSTLKIQRTERGDSAVYLCASSLSPRDTQYFGPGTRLTVL.

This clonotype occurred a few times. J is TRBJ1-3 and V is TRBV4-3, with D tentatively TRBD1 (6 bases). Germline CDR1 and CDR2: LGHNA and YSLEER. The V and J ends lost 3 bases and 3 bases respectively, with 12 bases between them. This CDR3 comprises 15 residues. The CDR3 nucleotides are TGCGCCAGCAGCCATCTACAGGGTGGTGGAAACACCATATATTTT. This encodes CASSHLQGGGNTIYF.

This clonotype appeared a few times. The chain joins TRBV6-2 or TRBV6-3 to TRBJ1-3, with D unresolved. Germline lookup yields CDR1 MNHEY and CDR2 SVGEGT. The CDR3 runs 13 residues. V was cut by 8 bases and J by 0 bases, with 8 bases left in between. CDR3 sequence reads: CASLDHSGNTIYF. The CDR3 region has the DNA TGTGCCAGCCTGGACCACTCTGGAAACACCATATATTTT.

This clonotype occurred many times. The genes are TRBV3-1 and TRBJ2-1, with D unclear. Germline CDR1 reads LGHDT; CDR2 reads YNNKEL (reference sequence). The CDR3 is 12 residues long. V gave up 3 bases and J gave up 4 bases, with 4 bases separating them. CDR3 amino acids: CASSQGYNEQFF. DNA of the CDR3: TGTGCCAGCAGCCAGGGATACAATGAGCAGTTCTTC.

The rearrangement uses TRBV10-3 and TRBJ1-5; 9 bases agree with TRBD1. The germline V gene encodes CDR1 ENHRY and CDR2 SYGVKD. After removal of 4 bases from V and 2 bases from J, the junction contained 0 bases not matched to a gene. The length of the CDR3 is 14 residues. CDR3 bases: TGTGCCATCAGTGGGACAGGGGGCAATCAGCCCCAGCATTTT. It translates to CAISGTGGNQPQHF.

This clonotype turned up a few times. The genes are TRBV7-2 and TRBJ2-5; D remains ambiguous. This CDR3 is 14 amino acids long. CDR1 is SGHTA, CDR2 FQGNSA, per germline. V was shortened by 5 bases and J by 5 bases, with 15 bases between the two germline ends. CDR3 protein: CASSPLGTRETQYF. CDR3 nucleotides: TGTGCCAGCAGCCCTCTGGGAACACGGGAGACCCAGTACTTC.

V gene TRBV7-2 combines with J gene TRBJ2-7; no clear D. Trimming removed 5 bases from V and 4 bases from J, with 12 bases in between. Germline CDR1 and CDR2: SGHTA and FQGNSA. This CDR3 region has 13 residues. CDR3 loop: CASSPAPTYEQYV. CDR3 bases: TGTGCCAGCAGCCCTGCACCCACTTACGAGCAGTACGTC.

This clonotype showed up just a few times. Here the CDR3 reads CASSFLPAYNEQFF. The CDR3 nucleotides read TGCGCCAGCAGCTTCCTCCCAGCCTACAATGAGCAGTTCTTC. This rearrangement joins TRBV5-1 to TRBJ2-1; D gene uncertain. V was clipped by 2 bases and J by 2 bases, with 8 bases between them. This CDR3 has 14 amino acids. CDR1 is SGHRS and CDR2 is YFSETQ in the germline V gene.

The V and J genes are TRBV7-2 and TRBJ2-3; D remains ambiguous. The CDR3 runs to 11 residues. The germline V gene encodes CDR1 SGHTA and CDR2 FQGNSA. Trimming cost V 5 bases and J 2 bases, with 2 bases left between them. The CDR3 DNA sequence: TGTGCCAGCAGCACCACAGATACGCAGTATTTT. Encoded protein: CASSTTDTQYF. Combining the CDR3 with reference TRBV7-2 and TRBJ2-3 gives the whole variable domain GAGVSQSPSNKVTEKGKDVELRCDPISGHTALYWYRQSLGQGLEFLIYFQGNSAPDKSGLPSDRFSAERTGGSVSTLTIQRTQQEDSAVYLCASSTTDTQYFGPGTRLTVL.

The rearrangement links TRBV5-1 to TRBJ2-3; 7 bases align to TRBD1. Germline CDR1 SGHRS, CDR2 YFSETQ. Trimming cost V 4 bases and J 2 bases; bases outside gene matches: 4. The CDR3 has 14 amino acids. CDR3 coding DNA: TGCGCCAGCAGCCAAGGGGGCTACACAGATACGCAGTATTTT. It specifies CASSQGGYTDTQYF. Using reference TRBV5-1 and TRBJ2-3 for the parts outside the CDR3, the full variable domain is KAGVTQTPRYLIKTRGQQVTLSCSPISGHRSVSWYQQTPGQGLQFLFEYFSETQRNKGNFPGRFSGRQFSNSRSEMNVSTLELGDSALYLCASSQGGYTDTQYFGPGTRLTVL.